Following are 27 T cell receptor beta chains from one sample sequenced in a study of blood T cell repertoires in COVID-19. Assay: immunoSEQ multiplex PCR; the TCRdb copy retains only in-frame clones and omits some. Here the sample spans 100,000 to 120,000 clones, 88% being singletons. Sequencing was performed on peripheral blood. Receptors were obtained from a woman aged 45-65 years with acute or convalescent COVID-19.

This clone has only one observation. The chain uses TRBV3-1 (or the pseudogene TRBV3-2) and TRBJ2-3; 7 bases match TRBD2. CDR1 and CDR2 from the germline V gene are LGHDT and YNNKEL (reference sequence). Trimming cost V 5 bases and J 0 bases; bases outside gene matches: 5. The CDR3 sequence is 15 residues long. CDR3 nucleotides: TGTGCCAGCAGCGGGGACTACCGGAGCACAGATACGCAGTATTTT. It yields the protein CASSGDYRSTDTQYF.

CDR3 loop: CASSLGGSSSYNEQFF. The CDR3 coding sequence is TGTGCCAGCAGTTTGGGAGGGTCGAGCTCCTACAATGAGCAGTTCTTC. The chain carries TRBV28 and TRBJ2-1, with 7 bases identical to TRBD2. Per germline, CDR1 MDHEN and CDR2 SYDVKM. Trimming at V came to 3 bases and at J to 0 bases, leaving 5 bases not matched to a gene. There are 16 residues in the CDR3.

J is TRBJ1-5 and V is TRBV3-1 (or the pseudogene TRBV3-2); the D gene is possibly TRBD1 (5 bases). V was pared by 5 bases and J by 5 bases, with 7 bases between. The V gene's germline CDR1 is LGHDT and CDR2 YNNKEL (reference sequence). The CDR3 runs to 12 residues. The CDR3 region is CASSWGDQPQHF. CDR3 coding DNA: TGTGCCAGCAGCTGGGGCGATCAGCCCCAGCATTTT.

This clone was found once. V gene TRBV18 combines with J gene TRBJ2-5, with D possibly matching TRBD1 (6 bases). This CDR3 spans 15 amino acids. Germline values: CDR1 KGHSH, CDR2 LQKENI. V lost 4 bases and J 5 bases, leaving 17 bases between the germline ends. CDR3 residues: CASSLGRGLGETQYF. The CDR3 DNA reads as TGTGCCAGCTCACTCGGCAGGGGTTTGGGTGAGACCCAGTACTTC.

The rearrangement links TRBV18 to TRBJ2-7, with D perhaps TRBD1 (6 bases). Germline V gene data show CDR1 as KGHSH and CDR2 as LQKENI. Trimming removed 2 bases from V and 2 bases from J, with 10 bases in between. The CDR3 length is 14 residues. The DNA of the CDR3 is TGTGCCAGCTCACCAGCTCCAGGGGCCTACGAGCAGTACTTC. This encodes CASSPAPGAYEQYF.

The rearrangement joins TRBV19 to TRBJ1-4; a possible D gene is TRBD1 (6 bases). The CDR3 is 16 amino acids. The V and J ends lost 3 bases and 4 bases respectively, with 15 bases between them. Germline V gives CDR1 LNHDA, CDR2 SQIVND (reference sequence). CDR3 in DNA: TGTGCCAGTAGTATTCAGGGGATGGTGGGTAATGAAAAACTGTTTTTT. This encodes CASSIQGMVGNEKLFF.

This clone was found once. The chain couples TRBV27 to TRBJ2-3, with TRBD2 matching over 7 bases. Germline V CDR1 and CDR2: MNHEY, SMNVEV (reference sequence). With V trimmed by 6 bases and J by 1 base, 7 bases remained unmatched. This CDR3 is built from 15 residues. The CDR3 loop is CASRPGGRGTDTQYF. The CDR3 DNA follows: TGTGCCAGCAGGCCAGGCGGGAGAGGCACAGATACGCAGTATTTT.

The chain has TRBV9 and TRBJ2-2, with D unresolved. Germline V gives CDR1 SGDLS, CDR2 YYNGEE. The V end was cut by 2 bases, the J end by 1 base, with 6 bases between. The CDR3 covers 14 residues. In DNA, the CDR3 is TGTGCCAGCAGCGTGAACAGGAACACCGGGGAGCTGTTTTTT. This codes for CASSVNRNTGELFF. Looking up the rest from reference TRBV9 and TRBJ2-2 gives the full variable domain: DSGVTQTPKHLITATGQRVTLRCSPRSGDLSVYWYQQSLDQGLQFLIQYYNGEERAKGNILERFSAQQFPDLHSELNLSSLELGDSALYFCASSVNRNTGELFFGEGSRLTVL.

V usage is TRBV5-4 and J usage is TRBJ2-3; 8 bases map to TRBD2. The CDR3 is made up of 18 amino acids. With V trimmed by 2 bases and J by 4 bases, 15 bases remained unmatched. Germline V CDR1 and CDR2: SGHNT, YYREEE (reference sequence). The CDR3 bases are TGTGCCAGCAGCTTAAACCCCCCCCACACTAGCGGATCAGATACGCAGTATTTT. It yields the protein CASSLNPPHTSGSDTQYF.

V usage is TRBV3-1 (or the pseudogene TRBV3-2) and J usage is TRBJ1-1, with TRBD1 matching over 9 bases. The length of the CDR3 is 14 residues. V lost 4 bases to trimming and J lost 1 base; unmatched junction nucleotides: 1. Germline values: CDR1 LGHDT, CDR2 YNNKEL (reference sequence). The CDR3 is CASSPTGGNTEAFF. The CDR3, as DNA: TGTGCCAGCAGCCCGACAGGGGGGAACACTGAAGCTTTCTTT.

The chain combines TRBV28 with TRBJ2-6, with a tentative D call TRBD1 (6 bases). Per the germline V gene, CDR1 is MDHEN and CDR2 is SYDVKM. The CDR3 totals 15 residues. V shed 3 bases and J shed 3 bases, with 9 bases lying between them. The CDR3 spells CASSFAGVGANVLTF. CDR3 in DNA: TGTGCCAGCAGTTTCGCAGGGGTTGGGGCCAACGTCCTGACTTTC.

In DNA, the CDR3 is TGTGCCAGCAGCTATTCCCAGGGGTCTAATGAAAAACTGTTTTTT. Protein product: CASSYSQGSNEKLFF. The genes are TRBV6-5 and TRBJ1-4; perhaps TRBD1 as D (6 bases). In germline, CDR1 is MNHEY, CDR2 SVGAGI. This CDR3 is built from 15 residues. The V and J ends lost 6 bases and 3 bases respectively, with 14 bases between them.

The CDR3, as DNA: TGTGCCAGTTACTTGACAGGGCTTTCAAATGGCTACACCTTC. It translates to CASYLTGLSNGYTF. The genes are TRBV19 and TRBJ1-2; TRBD1 matches at 7 bases. Germline CDR1 LNHDA, CDR2 SQIVND (reference sequence). The CDR3 totals 14 residues. Trimming cost V 8 bases and J 6 bases; bases outside gene matches: 12. The full variable domain, in which reference TRBV19 and TRBJ1-2 provide the parts outside the CDR3, is DGGITQSPKYLFRKEGQNVTLSCEQNLNHDAMYWYRQDPGQGLRLIYYSQIVNDFQKGDIAEGYSVSREKKESFPLTVTSAQKNPTAFYLCASYLTGLSNGYTFGSGTRLTVV.

The V and J genes are TRBV19 and TRBJ2-7; 7 bases are a match to TRBD1. Trimming removed 0 bases from V and 5 bases from J; junction bases left unmatched: 7. Germline CDR1 reads LNHDA; CDR2 reads SQIVND (reference sequence). The CDR3 is 15 amino acids. The CDR3 DNA follows: TGTGCCAGTAGTATAGAAACAGGGGTCGGACACGAGCAGTACTTC. Amino acid sequence: CASSIETGVGHEQYF. Full variable domain (remainder filled in from reference TRBV19 and TRBJ2-7): DGGITQSPKYLFRKEGQNVTLSCEQNLNHDAMYWYRQDPGQGLRLIYYSQIVNDFQKGDIAEGYSVSREKKESFPLTVTSAQKNPTAFYLCASSIETGVGHEQYFGPGTRLTVT.

The CDR3 DNA follows: TGCGCCAGCAGCGGAACTAGCGGGGTTTCCTACGAGCAGTACTTC. This encodes CASSGTSGVSYEQYF. The chain employs TRBV5-1 and TRBJ2-7, with 10 bases fitting TRBD2. V lost 4 bases to trimming and J lost 1 base; unmatched junction nucleotides: 5. Germline CDR1 and CDR2: SGHRS and YFSETQ. This CDR3 is 15 amino acids long.

The gene calls are TRBV5-1 and TRBJ2-7; a possible D gene is TRBD2 (6 bases). Deletions cut 5 bases from V and 4 bases from J, with 7 bases between. This CDR3 has 11 amino acids. The germline gives CDR1 SGHRS, CDR2 YFSETQ. In DNA, the CDR3 is TGCGCCAGCAGGGGGGGTTACGAGCAGTACTTC. It is translated as CASRGGYEQYF. Together with reference TRBV5-1 and TRBJ2-7, the CDR3 gives the full variable domain: KAGVTQTPRYLIKTRGQQVTLSCSPISGHRSVSWYQQTPGQGLQFLFEYFSETQRNKGNFPGRFSGRQFSNSRSEMNVSTLELGDSALYLCASRGGYEQYFGPGTRLTVT.

This chain links TRBV2 with TRBJ2-3; 12 positions agree with TRBD2. Germline V gene data show CDR1 as SNHLY and CDR2 as FYNNEI. The length of the CDR3 is 17 residues. Trimming cost V 4 bases and J 1 base; bases outside gene matches: 6. The CDR3 region is CASSAYWTSGGTDTQYF. Written as DNA, the CDR3 is TGTGCCAGCAGTGCATACTGGACTAGCGGGGGCACAGATACGCAGTATTTT. The full variable domain, with the rest looked up from reference TRBV2 and TRBJ2-3, is EPEVTQTPSHQVTQMGQEVILRCVPISNHLYFYWYRQILGQKVEFLVSFYNNEISEKSEIFDDQFSVERPDGSNFTLKIRSTKLEDSAMYFCASSAYWTSGGTDTQYFGPGTRLTVL.

This chain joins TRBV10-3 and TRBJ1-5, with 7 bases identical to TRBD1. Germline V lookup: CDR1 ENHRY, CDR2 SYGVKD. Trimming took 4 bases from V and 6 from J; bases not matched to a gene: 3. The CDR3 contains 13 residues. Here the CDR3 reads CAISVEGAQPQHF. CDR3 in DNA: TGTGCCATCAGTGTGGAGGGGGCTCAGCCCCAGCATTTT.

The V call is TRBV29-1, the J call TRBJ1-5, with 7 bases matching TRBD1. In germline, CDR1 is SQVTM, CDR2 ANQGSEA. The CDR3 totals 15 residues. J gave up 4 bases and V 6 bases, and 12 bases lay outside the gene matches. The CDR3 region is CSVKSGTAKNQPQHF. CDR3 DNA: TGCAGCGTGAAATCCGGGACAGCAAAAAATCAGCCCCAGCATTTT.

V and J are TRBV3-1 (or the pseudogene TRBV3-2) and TRBJ2-6, with D perhaps matching TRBD2 (6 bases). Germline V gene data show CDR1 as LGHDT and CDR2 as YNNKEL (reference sequence). The CDR3 is 18 residues long. V lost 1 base and J lost 4, with 17 bases in between. Here the CDR3 DNA reads TGTGCCAGCAGCCAAGGCCCAGGAGGGGTGGACGGGGCCAACGTCCTGACTTTC. It yields the protein CASSQGPGGVDGANVLTF.

The V gene is TRBV20-1, the J gene TRBJ2-5, with unresolved D. Germline V CDR1 and CDR2: DFQATT, SNEGSKA (reference sequence). V dropped 7 bases and J dropped 1 base, with 7 bases sitting between them. The CDR3 contains 11 residues. The DNA of the CDR3 is TGCAGTGAATCTAGCCAAGAGACCCAGTACTTC. It yields the protein CSESSQETQYF.

V and J are TRBV21-1 and TRBJ1-2; TRBD1 is the table's D call, not checked against the DNA. TRBV21-1 is termed a pseudogene. CDR3 length: 17 residues. The CDR3 sequence is CASSKEIRGRPSHGYTF. In nucleotides, the CDR3 is TGTGCCAGCAGCAAAGAGATCAGGGGGCGACCATCACATGGCTACACCTTC.

The CDR3 reads CASSQVERLTEAFF. The CDR3 nucleotides are TGCGCCAGCAGCCAAGTTGAGAGACTCACTGAAGCTTTCTTT. The chain couples TRBV4-1 to TRBJ1-1; no reliable D call. The length of the CDR3 is 14 residues. Trimming left V 1 base short and J 4 bases short, with 10 bases between. Germline loops: CDR1 MGHRA, CDR2 YSYEKL.

The genes are TRBV7-9 and TRBJ2-1, with TRBD1 matching over 9 bases. J lost 8 bases, V lost 5 bases, and 7 bases had no gene match. Germline V lookup: CDR1 SEHNR, CDR2 FQNEAQ (reference sequence). There are 14 residues in the CDR3. DNA of the CDR3: TGTGCCAGCAGCCCTGGGACAGGGAGATATGAGCAGTTCTTC. Protein: CASSPGTGRYEQFF.

V is TRBV9 and J is TRBJ2-5, with D possibly TRBD2 on 6 matching bases. Between the trimmed V and J ends, which lost 1 base and 5 bases, there was a span of 15 bases. The germline V gene encodes CDR1 SGDLS and CDR2 YYNGEE. The CDR3 has 15 amino acids. The CDR3 DNA reads as TGTGCCAGCAGCGTAAGTCCCGGGGGTTGGGAGACCCAGTACTTC. Translation: CASSVSPGGWETQYF.

The genes are TRBV11-2 and TRBJ2-3; D is uncertain. Germline-derived CDR1 and CDR2 are SGHAT and FQNNGV. CDR3 length: 15 amino acids. V gave up 2 bases and J gave up 4 bases, with 13 bases separating them. The CDR3 DNA reads TGTGCCAGCAGCTTACCCAGCGTTCCATCAGATACGCAGTATTTT. Translated, it gives CASSLPSVPSDTQYF.

The chain links TRBV18 to TRBJ1-5; TRBD1 might be the D (5 bases). V was pared by 3 bases and J by 2 bases, with 14 bases between. Germline V gene data show CDR1 as KGHSH and CDR2 as LQKENI. The CDR3 is made up of 16 amino acids. CDR3 region: CASSPRQTQGNQPQHF. The CDR3 DNA follows: TGTGCCAGCTCACCGAGACAGACCCAGGGCAATCAGCCCCAGCATTTT.